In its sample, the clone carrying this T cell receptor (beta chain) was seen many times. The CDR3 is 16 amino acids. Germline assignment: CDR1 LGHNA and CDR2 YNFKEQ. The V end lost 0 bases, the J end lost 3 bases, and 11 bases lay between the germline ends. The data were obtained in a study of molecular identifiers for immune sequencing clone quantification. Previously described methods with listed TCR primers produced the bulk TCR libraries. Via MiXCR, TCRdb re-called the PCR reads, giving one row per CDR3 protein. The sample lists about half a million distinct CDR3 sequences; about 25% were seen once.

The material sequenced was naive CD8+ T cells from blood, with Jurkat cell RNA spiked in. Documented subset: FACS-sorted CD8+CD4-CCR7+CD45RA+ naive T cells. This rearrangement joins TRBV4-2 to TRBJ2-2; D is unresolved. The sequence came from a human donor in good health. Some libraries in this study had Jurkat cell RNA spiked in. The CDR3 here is CASSQEEMIYTGELFF. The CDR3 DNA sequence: TGTGCCAGCAGCCAAGAAGAAATGATTTACACCGGGGAGCTGTTTTTT.